The 8 T cell receptor beta chains below come from one sample, sequenced in a study of T cell changes during pregnancy in multiple sclerosis. The assay was immunoSEQ multiplex PCR, and TCRdb's table has in-frame clones only and misses some. Of 85,000 to 100,000 clones listed, under 95% were seen once; the top ten hold under 0.95%. The sample consisted of peripheral blood, taken before pregnancy. Receptors were obtained from a female donor with multiple sclerosis, enrolled in a pregnancy study.

The chain combines TRBV5-5 with TRBJ2-3; 8 bases map to TRBD1. The CDR3 extends over 16 amino acids. Looked up from germline, CDR1 is SGHKS and CDR2 is YYEKEE (reference sequence). V was clipped by 0 bases and J by 7 bases; unmatched bases: 10. The CDR3 sequence: CASSLVRAGGANTQYF. Here the CDR3 DNA reads TGTGCCAGCAGCTTGGTAAGGGCAGGGGGCGCGAATACGCAGTATTTT.

This clone was counted once. The V gene is TRBV6-1, the J gene TRBJ2-5; 8 nucleotides agree with TRBD2. The length of the CDR3 is 17 residues. J lost 0 bases, V lost 0 bases, and 6 bases had no gene match. CDR1 MNHNS and CDR2 SASEGT come from the germline V gene. The chain's CDR3 is CASSEARTSGYQETQYF. CDR3 DNA: TGTGCCAGCAGTGAAGCGCGAACTAGCGGCTACCAAGAGACCCAGTACTTC.

This chain joins TRBV2 and TRBJ2-5; D not resolved. CDR3 length: 14 amino acids. Germline V gene data show CDR1 as SNHLY and CDR2 as FYNNEI. V lost 0 bases, J lost 5 bases, and 10 bases lay in between. The CDR3 DNA follows: TGTGCCAGCAGTGAAGCCTCGCAGGCGGAGACCCAGTACTTC. Translated, it gives CASSEASQAETQYF.

The rearrangement joins TRBV11-2 to TRBJ2-7, with D perhaps TRBD1 (6 bases). Germline V CDR1 and CDR2: SGHAT, FQNNGV. CDR3 size: 14 residues. V was trimmed by 3 bases and J by 1 base, leaving 10 bases between them. For the CDR3, the DNA is TGTGCCAGCAGCTTCGCAGGGGAATCCTACGAGCAGTACTTC. This codes for CASSFAGESYEQYF.

The chain recombines TRBV19 with TRBJ2-2; no clear D gene. Trimming took off 5 bases at V and 1 base at J, with 11 bases between the two ends. This CDR3 has 15 amino acids. CDR1 and CDR2 (germline): LNHDA, SQIVND (reference sequence). CDR3 coding DNA: TGTGCCAGTAGTGTCCTAAACTTGAACACCGGGGAGCTGTTTTTT. The encoded protein is CASSVLNLNTGELFF.

The chain combines TRBV27 with TRBJ2-3; 7 bases are a match to TRBD2. The CDR3 is made up of 15 amino acids. The V gene's germline CDR1 is MNHEY and CDR2 SMNVEV (reference sequence). Losses at the gene ends were 7 bases for V and 6 bases for J; bases not matched to a gene: 13. The CDR3 loop reads CASTRGTTWKDTQYF. In DNA form, the CDR3 reads TGTGCCAGCACCCGCGGGACTACCTGGAAGGATACGCAGTATTTT.

The J gene is TRBJ2-7, the V gene TRBV4-1; the match to TRBD2 covers 8 bases. The CDR3 totals 17 residues. Germline V gene lookup returns CDR1 MGHRA and CDR2 YSYEKL. V was clipped by 6 bases and J by 7 bases; unmatched bases: 20. The CDR3 spells CASSLGYSTSELGEQYF. The CDR3 nucleotides read TGCGCCAGCAGTCTCGGGTATTCGACTAGCGAGCTGGGGGAGCAGTACTTC.

The table lists this clone with a count of one. The rearrangement uses TRBV5-1 and TRBJ2-5, with 8 bases matching TRBD2. Germline V gene lookup returns CDR1 SGHRS and CDR2 YFSETQ. The ends lost 0 bases at V and 5 bases at J; junction bases unmatched: 9. This CDR3 region has 16 residues. The CDR3 spells CASSLGPAGAGETQYF. CDR3 coding DNA: TGCGCCAGCAGCTTGGGCCCAGCGGGGGCGGGGGAGACCCAGTACTTC.